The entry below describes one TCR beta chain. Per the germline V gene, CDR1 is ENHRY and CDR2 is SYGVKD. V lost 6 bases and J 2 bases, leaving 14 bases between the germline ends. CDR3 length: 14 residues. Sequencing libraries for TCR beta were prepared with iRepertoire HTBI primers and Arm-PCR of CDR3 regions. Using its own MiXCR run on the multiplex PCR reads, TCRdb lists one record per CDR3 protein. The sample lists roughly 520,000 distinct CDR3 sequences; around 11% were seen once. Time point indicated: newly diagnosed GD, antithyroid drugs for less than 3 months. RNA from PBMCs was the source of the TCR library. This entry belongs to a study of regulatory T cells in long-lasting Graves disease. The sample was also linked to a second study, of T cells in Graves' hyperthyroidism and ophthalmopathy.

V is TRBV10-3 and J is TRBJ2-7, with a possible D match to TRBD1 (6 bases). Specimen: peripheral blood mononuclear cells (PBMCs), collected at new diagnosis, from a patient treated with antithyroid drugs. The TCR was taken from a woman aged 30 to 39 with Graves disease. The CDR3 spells CAIRSQGSAYEQYF. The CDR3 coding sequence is TGTGCCATCAGGTCACAGGGTAGTGCCTACGAGCAGTACTTC.